One sample yielded the 13 T cell receptor beta chains listed below, sequenced in a study of blood T cell repertoires in COVID-19. Clones were sequenced by immunoSEQ multiplex PCR, and TCRdb holds only the in-frame ones, with some missing. The table records 160,000 or so clones, about 80% of them present only once. The sample was peripheral blood. The receptors shown here come from a human donor in a cohort sampled during active COVID-19.

The rearrangement uses TRBV4-2 and TRBJ2-1; TRBD2 might be the D (7 bases). The CDR3 length is 19 residues. Germline-derived CDR1 and CDR2 are LGHNA and YNFKEQ. V was shortened by 1 base and J by 0 bases, with 19 bases between the two germline ends. The CDR3 nucleotides are TGTGCCAGCAGCCAAGCAGAGGGGGGGGCCGGTAGCTCCTACAATGAGCAGTTCTTC. Translated, it gives CASSQAEGGAGSSYNEQFF.

Turning to this clone: At the DNA level, this CDR3 is encoded by other sequences in the same sample as well. CDR3 sequence: CASSLQGDYGYTF. CDR3 sequence (DNA): TGTGCCAGCAGTTTACAGGGGGACTATGGCTACACCTTC. The V call is TRBV27, the J call TRBJ1-2, with 7 nucleotides matching TRBD1. Germline CDR1 MNHEY, CDR2 SMNVEV (reference sequence). This CDR3 is 13 amino acids long. J was trimmed by 3 bases and V by 2 bases; bases with no gene match: 0.

The rearrangement links TRBV13 to TRBJ2-1; D is possibly TRBD2 (5 bases). The V gene lost 5 bases and the J gene lost 10 bases, with 12 bases spanning the gap. This CDR3 is built from 12 residues. Germline V gives CDR1 PRHDT, CDR2 FYEKMQ (reference sequence). CDR3: CASSPLREEQFF. The CDR3 region has the DNA TGTGCCAGCAGCCCTTTGAGGGAAGAGCAGTTCTTC.

A word on this clone: Other nucleotide sequences from this sample produce the same CDR3. The J gene is TRBJ2-7, the V gene TRBV25-1; TRBD2 matches at 8 bases. The V gene's germline CDR1 is MGHDK and CDR2 SYGVNS. The V gene end was trimmed by 3 bases and the J gene end by 0 bases; junction bases not matched to a gene: 1. The CDR3 is 14 residues long. The CDR3 reads CASSESGGSYEQYF. Written as DNA, the CDR3 is TGTGCCAGCAGTGAGAGCGGGGGCTCCTACGAGCAGTACTTC.

The chain joins TRBV4-2 to TRBJ2-1; 8 bases match TRBD1. The CDR3 consists of 13 residues. The trim removed 6 bases at V and 5 bases at J, leaving 3 bases unmatched. Germline assignment: CDR1 LGHNA and CDR2 YNFKEQ. The CDR3 DNA is TGTGCCAGCAGGGACAGGGTTAACAATGAGCAGTTCTTC. Translation gives CASRDRVNNEQFF.

The chain couples TRBV7-6 to TRBJ2-5, with TRBD2 matching over 14 bases. V shed 0 bases, J shed 0 bases, and the junction held 6 bases outside the gene matches. Germline assignment: CDR1 SGHVS and CDR2 FNYEAQ. This CDR3 has 19 amino acids. CDR3 coding DNA: TGTGCCAGCAGCTTAGCGGGAGGACTAGCGGGGGGCTACCAAGAGACCCAGTACTTC. Protein product: CASSLAGGLAGGYQETQYF. Looking up the rest from reference TRBV7-6 and TRBJ2-5 gives the full variable domain: GAGVSQSPRYKVTKRGQDVALRCDPISGHVSLYWYRQALGQGPEFLTYFNYEAQQDKSGLPNDRFSAERPEGSISTLTIQRTEQRDSAMYRCASSLAGGLAGGYQETQYFGPGTRLLVL.

The chain carries TRBV4-2 and TRBJ2-1, with 7 bases that match TRBD2. J was trimmed by 9 bases and V by 4 bases; bases with no gene match: 21. The germline gives CDR1 LGHNA, CDR2 YNFKEQ. There are 18 residues in the CDR3. The chain's CDR3 is CASSLVGVGGSKGGEQFF. The CDR3 DNA sequence: TGTGCCAGCAGCCTCGTAGGAGTCGGGGGGTCCAAGGGTGGTGAGCAGTTCTTC.

The J gene is TRBJ1-2, the V gene TRBV29-1; no clear D gene. V lost 6 bases to trimming and J lost 4 bases, with 15 bases between them. Germline CDR1 is SQVTM and CDR2 is ANQGSEA. The CDR3 spans 13 residues. The CDR3 loop reads CSVGGRESYGYTF. DNA for the CDR3: TGCAGCGTCGGAGGGAGGGAGTCCTATGGCTACACCTTC.

This chain links TRBV4-2 with TRBJ1-4; no clear D gene. CDR1 is LGHNA, CDR2 YNFKEQ, per germline. V lost 4 bases and J lost 7, with 10 bases in between. CDR3 length: 13 residues. The CDR3 region is CASSPGYGEKLFF. For the CDR3, the DNA is TGTGCCAGCAGCCCCGGGTACGGTGAAAAACTGTTTTTT.

The chain joins TRBV5-4 to TRBJ1-6; D remains unclear. CDR1 is SGHNT and CDR2 is YYREEE in the germline V gene (reference sequence). V was clipped by 5 bases and J by 4 bases, with 7 bases between them. CDR3 length: 13 residues. The CDR3 region has the DNA TGTGCCAGCAGGCGAGAGTATAATTCACCCCTCCACTTT. Protein product: CASRREYNSPLHF.

The rearrangement joins TRBV19 to TRBJ2-6; 7 bases match TRBD1. The CDR3 sequence is 17 residues long. The V and J ends lost 8 bases and 2 bases, in that order; junction bases with no gene match: 12. The germline gives CDR1 LNHDA, CDR2 SQIVND (reference sequence). The CDR3 nucleotides are TGTGCCAGTCTCAGGACAGGAAGTTGGGCTGGGGCCAACGTCCTGACTTTC. This encodes CASLRTGSWAGANVLTF.

The chain has TRBV5-1 and TRBJ1-3, with 7 bases identical to TRBD1. Trimming took 1 base from V and 4 from J; bases not matched to a gene: 11. The germline V gene encodes CDR1 SGHRS and CDR2 YFSETQ. The CDR3 sequence is 17 residues long. CDR3 bases: TGCGCCAGCAGCTTGAGCCTGACAGGGATGGAAGGAAACACCATATATTTT. Protein product: CASSLSLTGMEGNTIYF.

The chain employs TRBV7-3 and TRBJ1-1, with TRBD1 matching 8 bases. In germline, CDR1 is SGHTA, CDR2 FQGTGA. The CDR3 sequence is 13 residues long. Trimming cost V 2 bases and J 4 bases; bases outside gene matches: 0. CDR3 sequence reads: CASSLQGATEAFF. CDR3 bases: TGTGCCAGCAGCTTACAGGGGGCCACTGAAGCTTTCTTT. Full variable domain (remainder filled in from reference TRBV7-3 and TRBJ1-1): GAGVSQTPSNKVTEKGKYVELRCDPISGHTALYWYRQSLGQGPEFLIYFQGTGAADDSGLPNDRFFAVRPEGSVSTLKIQRTERGDSAVYLCASSLQGATEAFFGQGTRLTVV.